This record covers a single T cell receptor beta chain. Its antigen is unknown. TCRalpha and TCRbeta libraries used 5'RACE with constant-segment primers and UMIs. From the 5' RACE reads, TCRdb called clonotypes with MiXCR, one entry per CDR3 protein. In the table there are 450,000 to 650,000 distinct CDR3 sequences, about 20% of which are singletons. These data come from a study of T-cell memory formation after mild COVID-19. On the study more broadly: Each donor largely had its own TCR clusters. Study findings and constraints: The CD4+ clones that contracted clustered mainly within CM and EM, and the CD8+ clones concentrated in EMRA.

This CDR3 is built from 15 residues. V was clipped by 6 bases and J by 0 bases, with 15 bases between them. CDR1 MNHEY and CDR2 SMNVEV come from the germline V gene (reference sequence). The rearrangement uses TRBV27 and TRBJ2-7, with TRBD2 as a possible D gene (6 bases). The sample taken for sequencing was PBMCs or a T cell subset sorted from them (not recorded which). The sequence was obtained from an adult woman who had mild COVID-19 (a few samples of this study predate the infection). Cell type and time point are not known. The CDR3 DNA reads TGTGCCAGCAGAAGATTAGCGGCTGTCTCCTACGAGCAGTACTTC. It translates to CASRRLAAVSYEQYF.